The subject of this entry is one T cell receptor beta chain. The antigen is not known. The sample is drawn from a study of cytomegalovirus exposure and HLA in healthy donors. General study results and limits: Later analysis demonstrated an association between a missense DCLRE1C variant and TCR beta V- and J-gene trimming. A few chains linked to CMV were shown in vitro to be specific for CMV antigens.

Primers included in the PCR were 60 Vbeta and 13 Jbeta primers. The protocol was immunoSEQ multiplex PCR, while the TCRdb copy is restricted to in-frame clones and leaves out a portion. This table has approximately 180,000 clones, just under 85% appearing once. Germline V gives CDR1 MGHRA, CDR2 YSYEKL. The CDR3 loop spans 20 amino acids. The V and J ends lost 2 bases and 3 bases, in that order; junction bases with no gene match: 18. The sequence was obtained from a girl under 18 in good health and CMV-seropositive. V is TRBV4-1 and J is TRBJ2-7, with 11 nucleotides matching TRBD1. The sequencing sample was made of PBMCs. CDR3 sequence: CASSQPDRGHENSPYYEQYF. CDR3 DNA: TGCGCCAGCAGCCAACCGGACAGGGGGCATGAAAATTCCCCCTACTACGAGCAGTACTTC.